This passage covers 3 T cell receptor beta chains from one sample sequenced in a study of cytomegalovirus exposure and HLA in healthy donors (dated by TCRdb to the late 2010s). Library prep was done by the immunoSEQ multiplex PCR assay. The multiplex PCR relied on a mix of 60 forward primers for TCR Vbeta segments and 13 reverse primers for TCR Jbeta segments. TCRdb's version of the immuneACCESS table is confined to in-frame rearrangements and falls short of the full clone set. An unresolved V gene accounts for under half of the shortfall where checked; the remainder is of unknown origin. This sample comprises more than 110,000 clones, around 79% of them detected only once. The top ten hold roughly 3.8% of the sample. Sequences were obtained from PBMCs. All receptors come from a male donor in good health and CMV-seronegative.

The chain uses TRBV7-4 and TRBJ1-5; TRBD1 aligns across 7 bases. Trimming took 6 bases from V and 3 from J; bases not matched to a gene: 11. Germline CDR1 SGHVT, CDR2 SQSDAQ. This CDR3 is built from 16 residues. The CDR3 nucleotides read TGTGCCAGCAGGGCCAGGGGGTCCGGGGTCAATCAGCCCCAGCATTTT. Its translation is CASRARGSGVNQPQHF.

This chain joins TRBV2 and TRBJ1-1; possibly TRBD1 for D (5 bases). V shed 4 bases and J shed 4 bases, with 10 bases lying between them. Germline CDR1 and CDR2: SNHLY and FYNNEI. This CDR3 has 13 amino acids. The CDR3 protein is CASSAGEGTEAFF. Written as DNA, the CDR3 is TGTGCCAGCAGTGCGGGGGAGGGCACTGAAGCTTTCTTT.

The chain couples TRBV5-4 to TRBJ1-4; possible D gene TRBD1, 5 bases. V lost 4 bases and J lost 4, with 11 bases in between. Germline-derived CDR1 and CDR2 are SGHNT and YYREEE (reference sequence). The CDR3 contains 14 residues. This chain's CDR3 is CASSRGGVNEKLFF. The DNA of the CDR3 is TGTGCCAGCAGCCGGGGAGGGGTTAATGAAAAACTGTTTTTT.